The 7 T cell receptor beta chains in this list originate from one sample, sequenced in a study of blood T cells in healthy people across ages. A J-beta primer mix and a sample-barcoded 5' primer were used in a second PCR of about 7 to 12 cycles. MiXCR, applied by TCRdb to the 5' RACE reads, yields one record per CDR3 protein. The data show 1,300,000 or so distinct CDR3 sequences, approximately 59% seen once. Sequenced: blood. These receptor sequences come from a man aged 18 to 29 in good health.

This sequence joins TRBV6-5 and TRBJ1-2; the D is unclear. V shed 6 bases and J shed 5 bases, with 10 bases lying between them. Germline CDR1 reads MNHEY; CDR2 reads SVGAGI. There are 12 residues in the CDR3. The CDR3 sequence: CASRFSAYGYTF. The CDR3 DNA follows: TGTGCCAGCAGGTTCTCTGCATATGGCTACACCTTC.

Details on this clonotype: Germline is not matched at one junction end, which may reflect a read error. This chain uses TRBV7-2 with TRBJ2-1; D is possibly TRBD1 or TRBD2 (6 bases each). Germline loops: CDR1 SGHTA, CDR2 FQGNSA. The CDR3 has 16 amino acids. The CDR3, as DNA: TGTGCCAGCACCTTAGGACTCCCCCGGGGGCCGAATGAGCAGTTCTTC. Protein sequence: CASTLGLPRGPNEQFF. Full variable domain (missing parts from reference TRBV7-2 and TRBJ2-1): GAGVSQSPSNKVTEKGKDVELRCDPISGHTALYWYRQSLGQGLEFLIYFQGNSAPDKSGLPSDRFSAERTGGSVSTLTIQRTQQEDSAVYLCASTLGLPRGPNEQFFGPGTRLTVL.

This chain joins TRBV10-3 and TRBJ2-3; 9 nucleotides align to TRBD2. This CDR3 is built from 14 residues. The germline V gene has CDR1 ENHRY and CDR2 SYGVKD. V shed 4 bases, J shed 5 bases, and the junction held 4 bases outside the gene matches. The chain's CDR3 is CAISGTSELDTQYF. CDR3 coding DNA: TGTGCCATCAGTGGGACTAGCGAATTAGATACGCAGTATTTT.

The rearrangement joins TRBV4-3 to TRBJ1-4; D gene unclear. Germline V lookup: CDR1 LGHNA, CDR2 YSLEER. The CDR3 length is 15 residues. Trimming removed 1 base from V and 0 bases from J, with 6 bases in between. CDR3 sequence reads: CASSQADSTNEKLFF. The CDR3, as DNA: TGCGCCAGCAGCCAAGCAGATTCAACTAATGAAAAACTGTTTTTT.

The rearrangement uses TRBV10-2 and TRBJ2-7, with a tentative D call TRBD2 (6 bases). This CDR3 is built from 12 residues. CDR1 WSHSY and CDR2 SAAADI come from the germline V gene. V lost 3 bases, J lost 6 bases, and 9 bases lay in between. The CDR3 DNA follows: TGCGCCAGCAGTGATGAGGGACTCGAGCAGTACTTC. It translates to CASSDEGLEQYF.

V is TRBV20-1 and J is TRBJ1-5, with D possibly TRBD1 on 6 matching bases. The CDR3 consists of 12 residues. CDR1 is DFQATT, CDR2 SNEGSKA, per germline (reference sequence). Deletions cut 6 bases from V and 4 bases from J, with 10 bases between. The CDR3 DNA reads TGCAGTGCGGGACAACTTAATCAGCCCCAGCATTTT. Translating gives CSAGQLNQPQHF.

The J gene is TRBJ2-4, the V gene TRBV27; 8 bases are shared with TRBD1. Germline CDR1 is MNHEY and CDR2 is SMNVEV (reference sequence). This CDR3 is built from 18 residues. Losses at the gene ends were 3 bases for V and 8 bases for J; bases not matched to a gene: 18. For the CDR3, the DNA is TGTGCCAGCAGTTTCCGAAGACAGGGGACTTCCGTAAACTACATTCAGTACTTC. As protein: CASSFRRQGTSVNYIQYF.